A single sample is the source of the 30 T cell receptor beta chains below, sequenced in a study of T cell responses to AZD1222 COVID-19 vaccine. TCRdb's copy holds only in-frame clones and misses some; the assay was immunoSEQ multiplex PCR. The table includes around 88,000 clones, nearly 90% detected once. Material: peripheral blood, obtained on day 0 of AZD1222 vaccination. All receptors come from an adult in good health.

The chain links TRBV28 to TRBJ1-6; D call uncertain. Per germline, CDR1 MDHEN and CDR2 SYDVKM. The CDR3 is 14 residues long. Trimming removed 3 bases from V and 7 bases from J, with 10 bases in between. The CDR3 loop reads CASSFAGRNSPLHF. In DNA, the CDR3 is TGTGCCAGCAGTTTCGCGGGGAGAAATTCACCCCTCCACTTT.

The CDR3 region has the DNA TGTGCCTGGAGTGGAGGGAGGGACACTGAAGCTTTCTTT. Protein: CAWSGGRDTEAFF. The V call is TRBV30, the J call TRBJ1-1; D not certain. Trimming took off 1 base at V and 3 bases at J, with 9 bases between the two ends. The CDR3 extends over 13 amino acids. CDR1 GTSNPN and CDR2 SVGIG come from the germline V gene (reference sequence).

This clone was counted a single time. CDR3 in DNA: TGTGCCAGTCGACCGGGGGGGGCCTACTACGAGCAGTACTTC. It encodes CASRPGGAYYEQYF. The rearrangement joins TRBV19 to TRBJ2-7, with 8 positions matching TRBD2. CDR1 and CDR2 from the germline V gene are LNHDA and SQIVND (reference sequence). The V and J ends lost 8 bases and 3 bases, in that order; junction bases with no gene match: 9. CDR3 size: 14 residues.

The V and J genes are TRBV25-1 and TRBJ1-6, with unresolved D. With 7 bases removed from V and 9 bases from J, the gap between germline ends came to 13 bases. CDR1 is MGHDK and CDR2 is SYGVNS in the germline V gene. The CDR3 consists of 13 residues. CDR3 DNA sequence: TGTGCCAGCACGAGGGAGGGAGGTTCACCCCTCCACTTT. It encodes CASTREGGSPLHF.

The gene calls are TRBV5-6 and TRBJ2-7; no firm D call. The CDR3 has 13 residues. Germline-derived CDR1 and CDR2 are SGHDT and YYEEEE. Trimming pared 0 bases from V and 0 bases from J, leaving 4 bases between. The CDR3 coding sequence is TGTGCCAGCAGCTTGGCCATCTCCTACGAGCAGTACTTC. Residues: CASSLAISYEQYF. Looking up the rest from reference TRBV5-6 and TRBJ2-7 gives the full variable domain: DAGVTQSPTHLIKTRGQQVTLRCSPKSGHDTVSWYQQALGQGPQFIFQYYEEEERQRGNFPDRFSGHQFPNYSSELNVNALLLGDSALYLCASSLAISYEQYFGPGTRLTVT.

V gene TRBV4-1 combines with J gene TRBJ2-3; TRBD1 is a possible D gene (5 bases). This CDR3 contains 15 residues. From germline, CDR1 is MGHRA and CDR2 YSYEKL. Trimming stripped 0 bases from V and 3 bases from J, with 10 bases between. The CDR3 DNA sequence: TGCGCCAGCAGCCAAGATGGTAGGGGAACAGATACGCAGTATTTT. This translates into CASSQDGRGTDTQYF.

The CDR3 loop is CASSPGGPAGELFF. The CDR3 nucleotides are TGCGCCAGCAGCCCTGGAGGGCCGGCCGGGGAGCTGTTTTTT. V usage is TRBV5-1 and J usage is TRBJ2-2; possible D gene TRBD2, 6 bases. The CDR3 sequence is 14 residues long. V was shortened by 4 bases and J by 6 bases, with 13 bases between the two germline ends. Looked up from germline, CDR1 is SGHRS and CDR2 is YFSETQ. Looking up the rest from reference TRBV5-1 and TRBJ2-2 gives the full variable domain: KAGVTQTPRYLIKTRGQQVTLSCSPISGHRSVSWYQQTPGQGLQFLFEYFSETQRNKGNFPGRFSGRQFSNSRSEMNVSTLELGDSALYLCASSPGGPAGELFFGEGSRLTVL.

The rearrangement links TRBV4-1 to TRBJ2-2, with D uncertain. Trimming took off 3 bases at V and 0 bases at J, with 11 bases between the two ends. CDR1 is MGHRA, CDR2 YSYEKL, per germline. This CDR3 is 16 amino acids long. In DNA, the CDR3 is TGCGCCAGCAGCCATCTCGCTCACTCGAACACCGGGGAGCTGTTTTTT. It translates to CASSHLAHSNTGELFF.

V and J are TRBV19 and TRBJ2-7; possibly TRBD1 for D (5 bases). Germline V lookup: CDR1 LNHDA, CDR2 SQIVND (reference sequence). This CDR3 has 13 residues. With 5 bases removed from V and 6 bases from J, the gap between germline ends came to 14 bases. The CDR3 DNA is TGTGCCAGTAGTGCATTCGAGCAGGGCGAGCAGTACTTC. Encoded protein: CASSAFEQGEQYF. Combining the CDR3 with reference TRBV19 and TRBJ2-7 gives the whole variable domain DGGITQSPKYLFRKEGQNVTLSCEQNLNHDAMYWYRQDPGQGLRLIYYSQIVNDFQKGDIAEGYSVSREKKESFPLTVTSAQKNPTAFYLCASSAFEQGEQYFGPGTRLTVT.

This chain uses TRBV28 with TRBJ2-7, with 7 bases fitting TRBD1. The CDR3 consists of 15 residues. Germline CDR1 MDHEN, CDR2 SYDVKM. V lost 4 bases, J lost 1 base, and 7 bases stayed unmatched. CDR3 region: CASSSWDSLSYEQYF. In DNA, the CDR3 is TGTGCCAGCAGTTCCTGGGACAGCCTATCCTACGAGCAGTACTTC.

The chain couples TRBV27 to TRBJ2-7, with 10 bases identical to TRBD2. Trimming took 8 bases from V and 2 from J; bases not matched to a gene: 9. The CDR3 is made up of 15 amino acids. Per germline, CDR1 MNHEY and CDR2 SMNVEV (reference sequence). CDR3 DNA: TGTGCCAGCCTTGAGCGGGAGGGGACCACCTACGAGCAGTACTTC. The encoded protein is CASLEREGTTYEQYF.

The V call is TRBV29-1, the J call TRBJ2-1; 9 bases align to TRBD2. Unmatched junction bases numbered 10, after V lost 0 bases and J lost 7 bases. CDR1 is SQVTM, CDR2 ANQGSEA, per germline. The CDR3 has 16 residues. CDR3 sequence (DNA): TGCAGCGTTGAAGATTGGGCTAGCGGGGACAAAAATGAGCAGTTCTTC. Translated: CSVEDWASGDKNEQFF.

The chain links TRBV6-5 to TRBJ2-5, with a possible D match to TRBD1 (5 bases). Trimming shortened V by 7 bases and J by 2 bases, and 14 bases separated the two germline ends. This CDR3 contains 14 residues. Germline CDR1 is MNHEY and CDR2 is SVGAGI. The CDR3, as DNA: TGTGCCAGCAACCCGGACACGCTGCAAGAGACCCAGTACTTC. It is translated as CASNPDTLQETQYF.

The rearrangement links TRBV19 to TRBJ1-5, with 7 positions matching TRBD1. This CDR3 contains 14 residues. Germline loops: CDR1 LNHDA, CDR2 SQIVND (reference sequence). The V gene end was trimmed by 5 bases and the J gene end by 3 bases; junction bases not matched to a gene: 4. CDR3 nucleotide sequence: TGTGCCAGTAGTGCCGGGACAGTCAATCAGCCCCAGCATTTT. Its protein is CASSAGTVNQPQHF.

The chain links TRBV27 to TRBJ2-1, with a weak D call TRBD2 (5 bases). The CDR3 has 14 residues. Trimming pared 6 bases from V and 0 bases from J, leaving 9 bases between. The V gene's germline CDR1 is MNHEY and CDR2 SMNVEV (reference sequence). CDR3 amino acids: CASSTGSSYNEQFF. As DNA, the CDR3 is TGTGCCAGCAGCACGGGATCCTCCTACAATGAGCAGTTCTTC.

This clone was found once. This chain links TRBV18 with TRBJ2-5; D call uncertain. Germline-derived CDR1 and CDR2 are KGHSH and LQKENI. CDR3 length: 12 amino acids. Trimming took 6 bases from V and 5 from J, leaving 10 bases between them. The CDR3 region is CASSLTRETQYF. CDR3 sequence (DNA): TGTGCCAGCTCCCTGACCCGGGAGACCCAGTACTTC.

This chain links TRBV6-5 with TRBJ1-6; a possible D gene is TRBD1 (6 bases). Germline-derived CDR1 and CDR2 are MNHEY and SVGAGI. The germline V and J ends were trimmed by 8 bases and 10 bases, with 15 bases remaining between them. The length of the CDR3 is 13 residues. The CDR3 sequence: CASSEQGGSPLHF. DNA for the CDR3: TGTGCCAGCTCCGAACAGGGCGGGTCACCCCTCCACTTT.

The rearrangement links TRBV3-1 (or the pseudogene TRBV3-2) to TRBJ2-3; D is perhaps TRBD2 (6 bases). The CDR3 length is 15 residues. Germline values: CDR1 LGHDT, CDR2 YNNKEL (reference sequence). Trimming removed 0 bases at V and 9 bases at J, with 16 bases between. The CDR3 bases are TGTGCCAGCAGCCAAGAGGGGACTGGACGTGGAACGCAGTATTTT. It translates to CASSQEGTGRGTQYF.

The chain combines TRBV29-1 with TRBJ1-5; TRBD1 is a possible D gene (6 bases). Germline loops: CDR1 SQVTM, CDR2 ANQGSEA. The CDR3 totals 13 residues. V lost 5 bases, J lost 5 bases, and 13 bases lay in between. The CDR3 loop is CSVSQGTDQPQHF. CDR3 nucleotide sequence: TGCAGCGTTTCCCAGGGGACCGATCAGCCCCAGCATTTT. The variable domain in full, completed from reference TRBV29-1 and TRBJ1-5, reads SAVISQKPSRDICQRGTSLTIQCQVDSQVTMMFWYRQQPGQSLTLIATANQGSEATYESGFVIDKFPISRPNLTFSTLTVSNMSPEDSSIYLCSVSQGTDQPQHFGDGTRLSIL.

V is TRBV4-3 and J is TRBJ1-5; D is possibly TRBD1 (5 bases). Trimming pared 1 base from V and 3 bases from J, leaving 7 bases between. Germline loops: CDR1 LGHNA, CDR2 YSLEER. CDR3 length: 14 residues. DNA of the CDR3: TGCGCCAGCAGCCAAGGCAGGGACAATCAGCCCCAGCATTTT. Translated, it gives CASSQGRDNQPQHF.

V usage is TRBV28 and J usage is TRBJ1-2; no reliable D call. There are 13 residues in the CDR3. With 6 bases removed from V and 2 bases from J, the gap between germline ends came to 10 bases. Germline lookup yields CDR1 MDHEN and CDR2 SYDVKM. The CDR3 nucleotides read TGTGCCAGCAGCACCGACGGAAACTATGGCTACACCTTC. Residues: CASSTDGNYGYTF.

The chain joins TRBV5-6 to TRBJ2-7, with 11 nucleotides matching TRBD2. The junction had 14 bases not matched to a gene; V was cut back by 5 bases and J by 1 base. This CDR3 has 18 amino acids. The germline CDR1 and CDR2 sequences are SGHDT and YYEEEE. The CDR3 sequence is CASSPKLAGGFISYEQYF. CDR3 in DNA: TGTGCCAGCAGTCCAAAGCTAGCGGGAGGATTTATATCCTACGAGCAGTACTTC. Together with reference TRBV5-6 and TRBJ2-7, the CDR3 gives the full variable domain: DAGVTQSPTHLIKTRGQQVTLRCSPKSGHDTVSWYQQALGQGPQFIFQYYEEEERQRGNFPDRFSGHQFPNYSSELNVNALLLGDSALYLCASSPKLAGGFISYEQYFGPGTRLTVT.

The chain joins TRBV6-1 to TRBJ1-6; weak D call: TRBD1 (5 bases). CDR3 length: 13 residues. Trimming pared 3 bases from V and 10 bases from J, leaving 10 bases between. In germline, CDR1 is MNHNS, CDR2 SASEGT. In nucleotides, the CDR3 is TGTGCCAGCAGTGAGTCAGGGCTATCACCCCTCCACTTT. As protein: CASSESGLSPLHF.

The CDR3: CASSLEGPKVYGYTF. For the CDR3, the DNA is TGTGCCAGCAGCTTGGAAGGGCCTAAGGTCTATGGCTACACCTTC. J is TRBJ1-2 and V is TRBV5-4; D unclear. Germline V gene lookup returns CDR1 SGHNT and CDR2 YYREEE (reference sequence). With 0 bases removed from V and 4 bases from J, the gap between germline ends came to 13 bases. The CDR3 runs 15 residues.

The chain carries TRBV6-4 and TRBJ1-5; D remains ambiguous. V was shortened by 3 bases and J by 2 bases, with 5 bases between the two germline ends. Germline loops: CDR1 MRHNA, CDR2 SNTAGT. This CDR3 is built from 13 residues. The CDR3 DNA reads as TGTGCCAGCAGTGAGGGTCGCAATCAGCCCCAGCATTTT. Amino acid sequence: CASSEGRNQPQHF.

The chain carries TRBV2 and TRBJ2-5; D might be TRBD2 (6 bases). Per the germline V gene, CDR1 is SNHLY and CDR2 is FYNNEI. The CDR3 runs 14 residues. The V end lost 4 bases, the J end lost 7 bases, and 16 bases lay between the germline ends. The CDR3 bases are TGTGCCAGCAGTGGGACGGCGGGGATCGCGACCCAGTACTTC. As protein: CASSGTAGIATQYF.

V usage is TRBV5-1 and J usage is TRBJ1-2; D perhaps matches TRBD1 (5 bases). Trimming pared 4 bases from V and 7 bases from J, leaving 20 bases between. The CDR3 runs 15 residues. CDR1 and CDR2 (germline): SGHRS, YFSETQ. The CDR3 reads CASSNGANLRSGYTF. Here the CDR3 DNA reads TGCGCCAGCAGCAACGGGGCCAACCTCCGGAGTGGCTACACCTTC. The entire variable domain, with the rest obtained from reference TRBV5-1 and TRBJ1-2, is as follows: KAGVTQTPRYLIKTRGQQVTLSCSPISGHRSVSWYQQTPGQGLQFLFEYFSETQRNKGNFPGRFSGRQFSNSRSEMNVSTLELGDSALYLCASSNGANLRSGYTFGSGTRLTVV.

The chain recombines TRBV15 with TRBJ1-1, with D possibly TRBD1 on 6 matching bases. The V and J ends lost 0 bases and 11 bases respectively, with 10 bases between them. Germline CDR1 reads LNHNV; CDR2 reads YYDKDF (reference sequence). The CDR3 totals 12 residues. The CDR3: CATSRDGGRAFF. Written as DNA, the CDR3 is TGTGCCACCAGCAGAGATGGGGGCAGGGCTTTCTTT.

The rearrangement uses TRBV7-3 and TRBJ2-3; 7 nucleotides agree with TRBD2. The V gene's germline CDR1 is SGHTA and CDR2 FQGTGA. J lost 6 bases, V lost 4 bases, and 10 bases had no gene match. The CDR3 has 15 residues. The CDR3 region is CASSSLPGGEDTQYF. Here the CDR3 DNA reads TGTGCCAGCAGCTCCCTCCCGGGGGGTGAGGATACGCAGTATTTT.

Only one count was recorded for this clone. The junction shows a germline mismatch at one end, possibly a read error. The chain employs TRBV7-9 and TRBJ2-2, with 12 bases that match TRBD2. Germline loops: CDR1 SEHNR, CDR2 FQNEAQ (reference sequence). The CDR3 is made up of 14 amino acids. In DNA, the CDR3 is TGTGCCAGCAGCCTAGCGGGAGGGCCCGGGGAGCTGTTTTTT. It encodes CASSLAGGPGELFF.